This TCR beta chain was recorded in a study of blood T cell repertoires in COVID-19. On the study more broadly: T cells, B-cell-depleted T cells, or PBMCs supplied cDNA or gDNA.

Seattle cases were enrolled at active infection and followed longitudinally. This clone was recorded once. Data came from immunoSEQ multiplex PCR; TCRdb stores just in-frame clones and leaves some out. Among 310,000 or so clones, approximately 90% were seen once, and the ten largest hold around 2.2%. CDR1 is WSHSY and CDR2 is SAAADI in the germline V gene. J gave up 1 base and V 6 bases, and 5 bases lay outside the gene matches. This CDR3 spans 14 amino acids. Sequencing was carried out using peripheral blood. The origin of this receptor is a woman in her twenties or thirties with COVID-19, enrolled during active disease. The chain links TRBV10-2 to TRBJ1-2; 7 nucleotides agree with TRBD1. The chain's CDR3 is CASRLTGDNYGYTF. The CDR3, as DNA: TGCGCCAGCAGATTAACAGGGGATAACTATGGCTACACCTTC.